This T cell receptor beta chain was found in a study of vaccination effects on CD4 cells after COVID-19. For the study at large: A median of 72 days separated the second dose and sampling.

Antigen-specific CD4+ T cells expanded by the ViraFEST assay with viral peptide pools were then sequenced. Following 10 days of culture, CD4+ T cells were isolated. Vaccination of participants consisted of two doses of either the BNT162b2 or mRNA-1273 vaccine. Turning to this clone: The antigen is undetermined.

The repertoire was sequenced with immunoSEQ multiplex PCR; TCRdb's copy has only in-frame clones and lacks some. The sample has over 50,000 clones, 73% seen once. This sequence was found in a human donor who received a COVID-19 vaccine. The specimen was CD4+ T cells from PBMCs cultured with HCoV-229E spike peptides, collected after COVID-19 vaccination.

CDR3 DNA: TGTGCCAGCAGCTTCGGGCGGGGGGAAAAACTGTTTTTT. Translation gives CASSFGRGEKLFF. The genes are TRBV7-8 and TRBJ1-4, with D perhaps TRBD1 (5 bases). Germline CDR1 and CDR2: SGHVS and FQNEAQ. Trimming stripped 3 bases from V and 8 bases from J, with 10 bases between. This CDR3 is 13 amino acids long. Full variable domain (rest looked up from reference TRBV7-8 and TRBJ1-4): GAGVSQSPRYKVAKRGQDVALRCDPISGHVSLFWYQQALGQGPEFLTYFQNEAQLDKSGLPSDRFFAERPEGSVSTLKIQRTQQEDSAVYLCASSFGRGEKLFFGSGTQLSVL.